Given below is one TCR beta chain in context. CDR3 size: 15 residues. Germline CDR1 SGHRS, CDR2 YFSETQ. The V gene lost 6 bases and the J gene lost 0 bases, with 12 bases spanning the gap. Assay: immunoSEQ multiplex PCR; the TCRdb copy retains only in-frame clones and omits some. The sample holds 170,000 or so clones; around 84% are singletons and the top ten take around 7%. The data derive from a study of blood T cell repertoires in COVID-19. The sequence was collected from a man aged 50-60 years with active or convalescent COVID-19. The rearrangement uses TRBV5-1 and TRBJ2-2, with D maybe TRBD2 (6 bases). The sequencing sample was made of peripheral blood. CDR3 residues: CASKVGGSNTGELFF. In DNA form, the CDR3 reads TGCGCCAGCAAGGTCGGGGGATCGAACACCGGGGAGCTGTTTTTT.